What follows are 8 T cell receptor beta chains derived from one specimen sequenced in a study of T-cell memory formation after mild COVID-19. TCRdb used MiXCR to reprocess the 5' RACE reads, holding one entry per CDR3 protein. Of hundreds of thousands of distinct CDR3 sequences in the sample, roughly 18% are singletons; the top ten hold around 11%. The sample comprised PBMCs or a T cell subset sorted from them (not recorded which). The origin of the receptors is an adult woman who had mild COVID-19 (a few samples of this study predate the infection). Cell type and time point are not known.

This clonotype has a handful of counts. The CDR3 DNA follows: TGTGCCAGCAGTTTCCGCGGGACAGGGGGCCAAGAGACCCAGTACTTC. Translating gives CASSFRGTGGQETQYF. The V call is TRBV6-6, the J call TRBJ2-5, with 11 nucleotides matching TRBD1. The CDR3 covers 16 residues. The germline V gene has CDR1 MNHNY and CDR2 SVGAGI (reference sequence). V was pared by 4 bases and J by 1 base, with 5 bases of the junction left unmatched.

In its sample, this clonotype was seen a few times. CDR3 sequence (DNA): TGTGCCAGCACGAGAGAAGAGACCCAGTACTTC. This encodes CASTREETQYF. The rearrangement uses TRBV7-9 and TRBJ2-5; no reliable D call. The CDR3 contains 11 residues. Germline assignment: CDR1 SEHNR and CDR2 FQNEAQ (reference sequence). V was trimmed by 7 bases and J by 3 bases, leaving 6 bases between them.

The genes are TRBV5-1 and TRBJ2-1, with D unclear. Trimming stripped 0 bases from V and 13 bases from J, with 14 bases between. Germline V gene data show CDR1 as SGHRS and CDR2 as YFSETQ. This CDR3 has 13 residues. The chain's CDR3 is CASSLGWYPAQFF. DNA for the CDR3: TGCGCCAGCAGCTTGGGCTGGTATCCGGCCCAGTTCTTC.

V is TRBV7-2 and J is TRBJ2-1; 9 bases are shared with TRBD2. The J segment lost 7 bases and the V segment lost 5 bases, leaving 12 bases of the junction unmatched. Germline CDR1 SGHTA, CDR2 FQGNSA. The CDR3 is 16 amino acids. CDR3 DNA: TGTGCCAGCAGCCCTTCATTAGCGGGAGCTAAAAATGAGCAGTTCTTC. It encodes CASSPSLAGAKNEQFF.

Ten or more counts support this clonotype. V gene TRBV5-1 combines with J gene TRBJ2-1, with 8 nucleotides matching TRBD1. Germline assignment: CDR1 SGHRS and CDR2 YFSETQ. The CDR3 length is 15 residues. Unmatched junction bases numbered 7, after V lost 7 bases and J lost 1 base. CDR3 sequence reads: CASYEDRASYNEQFF. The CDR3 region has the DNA TGCGCCAGCTATGAGGACAGGGCTTCCTACAATGAGCAGTTCTTC.

The CDR3 region is CASKGTGTGELFF. The CDR3 region has the DNA TGTGCCAGCAAGGGGACAGGCACCGGGGAGCTGTTTTTT. The gene calls are TRBV2 and TRBJ2-2; TRBD1 aligns across 8 bases. CDR1 is SNHLY and CDR2 is FYNNEI in the germline V gene. The CDR3 loop spans 13 amino acids. The V and J ends lost 7 bases and 4 bases, in that order; junction bases with no gene match: 2.

The CDR3 nucleotides read TGTGCCAGCAGTCCCACCCTTTCCCGACTACGCTCCTACAATGAGCAGTTCTTC. The encoded protein is CASSPTLSRLRSYNEQFF. The rearrangement uses TRBV7-8 and TRBJ2-1; weak D call: TRBD2 (5 bases). V was cut by 6 bases and J by 0 bases, with 21 bases left in between. The CDR3 consists of 18 residues. From germline, CDR1 is SGHVS and CDR2 FQNEAQ. The complete variable domain, with remaining parts taken from reference TRBV7-8 and TRBJ2-1, reads GAGVSQSPRYKVAKRGQDVALRCDPISGHVSLFWYQQALGQGPEFLTYFQNEAQLDKSGLPSDRFFAERPEGSVSTLKIQRTQQEDSAVYLCASSPTLSRLRSYNEQFFGPGTRLTVL.

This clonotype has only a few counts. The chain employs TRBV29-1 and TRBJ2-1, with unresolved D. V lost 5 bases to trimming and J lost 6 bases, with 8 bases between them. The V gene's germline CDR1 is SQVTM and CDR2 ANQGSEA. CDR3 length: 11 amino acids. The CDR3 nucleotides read TGCAGCGTTCGCCCAAGCAATGAGCAGTTCTTC. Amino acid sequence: CSVRPSNEQFF.